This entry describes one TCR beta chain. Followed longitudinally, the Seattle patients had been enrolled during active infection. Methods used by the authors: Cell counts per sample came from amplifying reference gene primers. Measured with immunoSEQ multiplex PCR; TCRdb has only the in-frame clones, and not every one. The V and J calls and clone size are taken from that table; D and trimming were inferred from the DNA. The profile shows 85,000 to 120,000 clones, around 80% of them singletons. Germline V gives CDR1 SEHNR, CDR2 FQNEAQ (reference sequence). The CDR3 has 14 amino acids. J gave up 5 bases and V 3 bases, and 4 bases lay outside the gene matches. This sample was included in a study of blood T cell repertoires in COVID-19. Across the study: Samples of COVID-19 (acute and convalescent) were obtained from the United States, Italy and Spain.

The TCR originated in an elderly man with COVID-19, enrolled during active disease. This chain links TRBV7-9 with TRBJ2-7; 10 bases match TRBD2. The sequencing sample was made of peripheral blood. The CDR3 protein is CASSFSGRSHEQYF. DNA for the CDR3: TGTGCCAGCAGCTTTAGCGGGAGGAGCCACGAGCAGTACTTC.